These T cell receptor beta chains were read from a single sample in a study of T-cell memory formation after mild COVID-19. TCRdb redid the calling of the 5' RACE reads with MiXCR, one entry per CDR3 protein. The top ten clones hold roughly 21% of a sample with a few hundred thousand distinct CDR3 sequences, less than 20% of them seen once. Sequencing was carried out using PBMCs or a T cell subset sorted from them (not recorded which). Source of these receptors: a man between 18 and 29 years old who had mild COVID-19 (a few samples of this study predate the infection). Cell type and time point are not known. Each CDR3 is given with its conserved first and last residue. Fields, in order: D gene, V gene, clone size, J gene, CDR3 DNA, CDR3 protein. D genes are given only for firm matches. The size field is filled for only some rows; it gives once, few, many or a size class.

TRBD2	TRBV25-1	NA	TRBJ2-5	TGTGCCAGCAGTTCCCGGACTAGCGGGGGGCTGTGGGAGACCCAGTACTTC	CASSSRTSGGLWETQYF
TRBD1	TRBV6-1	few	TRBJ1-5	TGTGCCATTGGACAGGAGATCGGTCAGCCCCAGCATTTT	CAIGQEIGQPQHF
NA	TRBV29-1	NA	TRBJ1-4	TGCAGCGGGGGCAGGGCCAATGAAAAACTGTTTTTT	CSGGRANEKLFF
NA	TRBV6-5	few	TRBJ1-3	TGTGCCAGCAGTTACTCTATGGGCGGACTCCTCCTAGGAAACACCATATATTTT	CASSYSMGGLLLGNTIYF
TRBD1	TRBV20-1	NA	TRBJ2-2	TGCAGTGCCCGTCGACAGGGGTCTGACGGGGAGCTGTTTTTT	CSARRQGSDGELFF
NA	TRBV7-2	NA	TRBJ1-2	TGTGCCAGCAGCTTCCAAGCCCCGGCGACAGGATACGGTGGCTACACCTTC	CASSFQAPATGYGGYTF
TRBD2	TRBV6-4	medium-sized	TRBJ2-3	TGTGCCAGCAGTGAGACTAGCGGGGGCACAGATACGCAGTATTTT	CASSETSGGTDTQYF
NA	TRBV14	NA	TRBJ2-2	TGTGCCAGCCGGGAGAGCGGGTCTATCGGTACCGGGGAGCTGTTTTTT	CASRESGSIGTGELFF
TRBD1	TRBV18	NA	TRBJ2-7	TGTGCCAGCACCGGGACAGGGATTACCTACGAGCAGTACTTC	CASTGTGITYEQYF
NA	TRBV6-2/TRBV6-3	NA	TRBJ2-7	TGTGCCAGCAGTTCCCCAAACACAGGATCTCGGGAGCAGTACTTC	CASSSPNTGSREQYF
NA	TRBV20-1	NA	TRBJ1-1	TGCAGTGCTCGCCAAGAAATGAACACTGAAGCTTTCTTT	CSARQEMNTEAFF
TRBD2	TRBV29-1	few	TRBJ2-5	TGCAGCGTTGAAGAGGCTAGCGGGGTACAAGAGACCCAGTACTTC	CSVEEASGVQETQYF
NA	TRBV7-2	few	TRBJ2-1	TGTGCCAGCAGCTTAAACTCTCCCGAGGTCGGCGCCAATGAGCAGTTCTTC	CASSLNSPEVGANEQFF
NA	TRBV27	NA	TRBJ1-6	TGTGCCAGCAGACACCCCGGGTCCTATAATTCACCCCTCCACTTT	CASRHPGSYNSPLHF
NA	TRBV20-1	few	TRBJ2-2	TGCAGTGCTAGCTCGGGTTACACCGGGGAGCTGTTTTTT	CSASSGYTGELFF
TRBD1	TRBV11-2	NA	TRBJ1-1	TGTGCCAGCAGCTTAGTTTCCAGGGGGACTGAAGCTTTCTTT	CASSLVSRGTEAFF
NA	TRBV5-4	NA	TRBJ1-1	TGTGCCAGCAGCGCGAGTGGAGGGAGATTCATCAACACTGAAGCTTTCTTT	CASSASGGRFINTEAFF
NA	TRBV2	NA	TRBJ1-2	TGTGCCAGCAGCGAGGGGGGGGCCAGACCCACCTTC	CASSEGGARPTF
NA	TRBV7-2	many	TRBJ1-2	TGTGCCAGCAGCTTAGGAGCAGGGTGGTCCTATGGCTACACCTTC	CASSLGAGWSYGYTF
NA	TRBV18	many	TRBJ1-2	TGTGCCAGCTCCCCAAGGCCAGGGGATGGCTACACCTTC	CASSPRPGDGYTF
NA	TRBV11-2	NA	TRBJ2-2	TGTGCCAGCAGACCCCGGACCGTTTCCACCGGGGAGCTGTTTTTT	CASRPRTVSTGELFF
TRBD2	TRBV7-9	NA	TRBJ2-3	TGTGCCAGCAGCTTAGCGCCGGCTAGCGGGGGCCACACAGATACGCAGTATTTT	CASSLAPASGGHTDTQYF
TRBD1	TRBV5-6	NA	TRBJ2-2	TGTGCCAGCAGCTTGGTAAAGGGGGCTAGCACCGGGGAGCTGTTTTTT	CASSLVKGASTGELFF
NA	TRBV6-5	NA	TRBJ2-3	TGTGCCAGCAGGGCTAGCGACGACACAGATACGCAGTATTTT	CASRASDDTDTQYF
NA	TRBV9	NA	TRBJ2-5	TGTGCCAGCAGCTCCCCAGGCAACCAAGAGACCCAGTACTTC	CASSSPGNQETQYF
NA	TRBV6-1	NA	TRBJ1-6	TGTGCCAGCAGCGTTGACCTACCGCCCCTCCACTTT	CASSVDLPPLHF
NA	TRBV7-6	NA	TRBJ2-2	TGTGCCAGCAGCTTTGAGTGGTGGCCCGGGGAGCTGTTTTTT	CASSFEWWPGELFF
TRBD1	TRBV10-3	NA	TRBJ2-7	TGTGCCATCACCCCCGCAGGACAGGGGCCCTACGAGCAGTACTTC	CAITPAGQGPYEQYF
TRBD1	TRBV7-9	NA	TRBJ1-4	TGTGCCAGCAGCCCGCGTACGGAGGGGGCCGGTGAAAAACTGTTTTTT	CASSPRTEGAGEKLFF
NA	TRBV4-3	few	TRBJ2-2	TGCGCCAGCAGCCAAGTAGTCAGGGAGACCGGGGAGCTGTTTTTT	CASSQVVRETGELFF
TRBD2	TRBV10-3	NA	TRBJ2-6	TGTGCCACACGACTAGCGAGAACTCAGTCTGGGGCCAACGTCCTGACTTTC	CATRLARTQSGANVLTF
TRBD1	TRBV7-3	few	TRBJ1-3	TGTGCCAGCAGCTTATTAGGGTCGACAGGGTCTGCCGGAGAATCCTACTCTGGAAACACCATATATTTT	CASSLLGSTGSAGESYSGNTIYF
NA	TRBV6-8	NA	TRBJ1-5	TGTGCCAGCAGCTACAGGGTGCGTCAGCCCCAGCATTTT	CASSYRVRQPQHF
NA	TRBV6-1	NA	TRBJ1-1	TGTGCCAGCAGCGGAAAGTACACTGAAGCTTTCTTT	CASSGKYTEAFF
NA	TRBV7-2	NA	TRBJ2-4	TGTGCCAGCAGCCCACAGGGCTCAGCCAAAAACATTCAGTACTTC	CASSPQGSAKNIQYF
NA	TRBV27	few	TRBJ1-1	TGTGCCAGCAGTTTAGGGGCCGACACTGAAGCTTTCTTT	CASSLGADTEAFF
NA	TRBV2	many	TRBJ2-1	TGTGCCGGCCGGCCCCAGGGGCCTGAGCAGTTCTTC	CAGRPQGPEQFF
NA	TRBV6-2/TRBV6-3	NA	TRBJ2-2	TGTGCCAGCAGTTATGGCCGGACCGGGGAGCTGTTTTTT	CASSYGRTGELFF
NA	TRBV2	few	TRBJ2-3	TGTGCCAGCGAAAACACCGGCACAGATACGCAGTATTTT	CASENTGTDTQYF
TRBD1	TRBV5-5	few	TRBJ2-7	TGTGCCAGCAGCCGACAGGGGGCCGAGCAGTACTTC	CASSRQGAEQYF
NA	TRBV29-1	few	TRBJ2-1	TGCAGCGTTGAGGTGGCCACTTGGAATGAGCAGTTCTTC	CSVEVATWNEQFF
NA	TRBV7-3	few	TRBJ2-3	TGTGCCAGCAGCTTATACGGGGAGCCAGATACGCAGTATTTT	CASSLYGEPDTQYF
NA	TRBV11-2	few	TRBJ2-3	TGTGCCAGCAGCCCAGGGTTCTACACAGATACGCAGTATTTT	CASSPGFYTDTQYF
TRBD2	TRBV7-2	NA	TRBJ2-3	TGTGCCAGCAGTTCGGGGGGGATCACAAATACGCAGTATTTT	CASSSGGITNTQYF
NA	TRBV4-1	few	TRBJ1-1	TGCGCCAGCACCGCCGGGGGGACTGAAGCTTTCTTT	CASTAGGTEAFF
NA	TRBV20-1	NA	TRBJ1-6	TGCAGTGCTAGATACCTCGACTCCTATAATTCACCCCTCCACTTT	CSARYLDSYNSPLHF
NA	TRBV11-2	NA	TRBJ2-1	TGTGCCAGCAGCTTAGTTAGGGGCAGGAATGAGCAGTTCTTC	CASSLVRGRNEQFF
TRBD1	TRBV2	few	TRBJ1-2	TGTGCCAGCAGTGAAGCTCTGGACAGGGTCCATGGCTACACCTTC	CASSEALDRVHGYTF
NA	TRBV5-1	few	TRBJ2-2	TGCGCCAGCAGCTTGGATGTGGGGGTCACCGGGGAGCTGTTTTTT	CASSLDVGVTGELFF
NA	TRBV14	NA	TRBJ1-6	TGTGCCAGCAGCCACAGAAGACCAGGGGACTCCTATAATTCACCCCTCCACTTT	CASSHRRPGDSYNSPLHF
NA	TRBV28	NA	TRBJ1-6	TGTGCCAGCAGGGGGGGAGGGCAGTACTATAATTCACCCCTCCACTTT	CASRGGGQYYNSPLHF
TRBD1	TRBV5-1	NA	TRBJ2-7	TGCGCCAGCAGCTTGCAGACAGGGGGCGCACAGCAGTACTTC	CASSLQTGGAQQYF